The 5 T cell receptor beta chains listed next were all sequenced from one sample in a study of cytomegalovirus exposure and HLA in healthy donors. The PCR was carried out with 60 Vbeta primers and 13 Jbeta primers. TCRdb's table, derived via immunoSEQ multiplex PCR, lists solely in-frame clones and lacks some. This table has 150,000 to 200,000 clones, approximately 80% appearing once. Sequenced material: PBMCs. Source of these receptors: a man in his late teens or twenties in good health and CMV-seronegative.

The chain couples TRBV2 to TRBJ2-5; 11 nucleotides agree with TRBD1. V gave up 6 bases and J gave up 3 bases; unmatched junction bases: 6. This CDR3 comprises 15 residues. Germline CDR1 SNHLY, CDR2 FYNNEI. The CDR3 reads CASRGQGEREETQYF. In nucleotides, the CDR3 is TGTGCCAGCAGGGGACAGGGGGAACGAGAAGAGACCCAGTACTTC.

V usage is TRBV5-1 and J usage is TRBJ1-1; tentatively, D is TRBD1 (5 bases). CDR1 is SGHRS, CDR2 YFSETQ, per germline. Trimming stripped 1 base from V and 5 bases from J, with 15 bases between. The CDR3 runs to 15 residues. Written as DNA, the CDR3 is TGCGCCAGCAGCTTGACAAGGGGTCCGGGTACTGAAGCTTTCTTT. Its protein is CASSLTRGPGTEAFF.

The V call is TRBV25-1, the J call TRBJ2-5; the D gene is possibly TRBD1 (5 bases). The CDR3 is made up of 15 amino acids. Germline loops: CDR1 MGHDK, CDR2 SYGVNS. The ends were cut back, 2 bases at V and 5 bases at J, with 15 bases in the middle. The DNA for the CDR3 is TGTGCCAGCAGTGAAGCTAGGGGCAATCGCGAGACCCAGTACTTC. The encoded protein is CASSEARGNRETQYF.

Comment on this clone: The identical CDR3 is also encoded by other nucleotide sequences in the sample. The V gene is TRBV5-1, the J gene TRBJ2-1; 11 bases line up with TRBD2. The V gene end was trimmed by 0 bases and the J gene end by 4 bases; junction bases not matched to a gene: 0. The germline V gene has CDR1 SGHRS and CDR2 YFSETQ. This CDR3 contains 15 residues. The CDR3 region has the DNA TGCGCCAGCAGCTTGGCTAGCGGGGGGTACAATGAGCAGTTCTTC. Translating it yields CASSLASGGYNEQFF.

The chain is built from TRBV28 and TRBJ2-7; D might be TRBD1 (5 bases). Between the trimmed V and J ends, which lost 5 bases and 0 bases, there was a span of 17 bases. CDR3 size: 16 residues. Germline V gene data show CDR1 as MDHEN and CDR2 as SYDVKM. The CDR3 region has the DNA TGTGCCAGCAGTCCTGACAGTGAGGAGAGCTCCTACGAGCAGTACTTC. This translates into CASSPDSEESSYEQYF.